This is a list of T cell receptor beta chains from one sample in a study of cytomegalovirus exposure and HLA in healthy donors. Only in-frame clones appear in the TCRdb table, and some are missing; sequencing was by immunoSEQ multiplex PCR. The sample consists of some 190,000 clones, around nine tenths of them appearing once. Sequenced sample: PBMCs. These receptor sequences come from a woman aged 25-40 years in good health and CMV-seronegative. Each CDR3 is given without its conserved first and last residue. The order of the fields is clone size, V gene, J gene, CDR3 length, CDR3 protein. Expanded clones are given a class, and other clones once, few, many or no size at all.

abundance: .
v_gene: TRBV27
j_gene: TRBJ2-7
len: 11
CDR3aa: ASSLSGGYEQY

abundance: .
v_gene: TRBV7-3
j_gene: TRBJ2-3
len: 12
CDR3aa: ASSLAGGADTQY

abundance: .
v_gene: TRBV10-2
j_gene: TRBJ2-3
len: 16
CDR3aa: ASSSRAGTGGTSDTQY

abundance: .
v_gene: TRBV9
j_gene: TRBJ1-6
len: 12
CDR3aa: ASSVDSNNSPLH

abundance: .
v_gene: TRBV11-2
j_gene: TRBJ2-1
len: 12
CDR3aa: ASSPYRVRNEQF

abundance: few
v_gene: TRBV30
j_gene: TRBJ2-1
len: 12
CDR3aa: AWSPSTGVDEQF

abundance: .
v_gene: TRBV5-1
j_gene: TRBJ1-1
len: 10
CDR3aa: ASSPDRTPAF

abundance: .
v_gene: TRBV5-1
j_gene: TRBJ2-1
len: 16
CDR3aa: ASSRTSGRTSSYNEQF

abundance: .
v_gene: TRBV13
j_gene: TRBJ2-7
len: 12
CDR3aa: ASSSGRASYEQY

abundance: .
v_gene: TRBV5-6
j_gene: TRBJ2-3
len: 11
CDR3aa: ASSFSFTDTQY

abundance: .
v_gene: TRBV19
j_gene: TRBJ2-7
len: 13
CDR3aa: ASSMWGRGVDEQY

abundance: .
v_gene: TRBV10-3
j_gene: TRBJ1-5
len: 12
CDR3aa: AISPGQPNQPQH

abundance: .
v_gene: TRBV5-4
j_gene: TRBJ2-3
len: 17
CDR3aa: ASSLDSGVAGDSTDTQY

abundance: .
v_gene: TRBV6-1
j_gene: TRBJ1-1
len: 13
CDR3aa: ASRWDRSLNTEAF

abundance: few
v_gene: TRBV9
j_gene: TRBJ2-7
len: 13
CDR3aa: ASSVGGLSSYEQY

abundance: .
v_gene: TRBV2
j_gene: TRBJ2-3
len: 10
CDR3aa: ASSYSSDTQY

abundance: .
v_gene: TRBV5-4
j_gene: TRBJ1-3
len: 14
CDR3aa: ASSVDSATSGNTIY

abundance: .
v_gene: TRBV29-1
j_gene: TRBJ2-1
len: 13
CDR3aa: SVWGQGASYNEQF

abundance: few
v_gene: TRBV5-1
j_gene: TRBJ1-1
len: 12
CDR3aa: ASRSTTDNTEAF

abundance: .
v_gene: TRBV30
j_gene: TRBJ2-2
len: 17
CDR3aa: AWSVLRLLAGGNTRELF

abundance: .
v_gene: TRBV19
j_gene: TRBJ2-1
len: 10
CDR3aa: ATGLTYNEQF

abundance: .
v_gene: TRBV5-4
j_gene: TRBJ1-1
len: 13
CDR3aa: ASSSTKRGGTEAF

abundance: .
v_gene: TRBV9
j_gene: TRBJ2-5
len: 12
CDR3aa: ASSAGGRQETQY

abundance: .
v_gene: TRBV15
j_gene: TRBJ1-1
len: 14
CDR3aa: ATSRDRQGVNTEAF

abundance: .
v_gene: TRBV5-1
j_gene: TRBJ2-1
len: 16
CDR3aa: ASSATGTIVSVANEQF

abundance: few
v_gene: TRBV29-1
j_gene: TRBJ2-2
len: 14
CDR3aa: SVEAQQGASTGELF

abundance: .
v_gene: TRBV7-9
j_gene: TRBJ2-1
len: 12
CDR3aa: ATDEREAYNEQF

abundance: once
v_gene: TRBV6-1
j_gene: TRBJ1-2
len: 13
CDR3aa: ASSEGTGEGYGYT

abundance: .
v_gene: TRBV28
j_gene: TRBJ2-3
len: 13
CDR3aa: ASSENSAMRRTQY

abundance: .
v_gene: TRBV6-6
j_gene: TRBJ2-1
len: 14
CDR3aa: ASSYSTSGVNNEQF

abundance: .
v_gene: TRBV7-2
j_gene: TRBJ2-5
len: 10
CDR3aa: ASSFYGETQY

abundance: .
v_gene: TRBV29-1
j_gene: TRBJ2-3
len: 10
CDR3aa: SVDLNFDTQY

abundance: .
v_gene: TRBV7-3
j_gene: TRBJ2-2
len: 14
CDR3aa: ASSLRTSGSTGELF

abundance: .
v_gene: TRBV5-4
j_gene: TRBJ2-1
len: 13
CDR3aa: ASSLGASGYNEQF

abundance: .
v_gene: TRBV2
j_gene: TRBJ2-5
len: 14
CDR3aa: ASSEILAGAQETQY

abundance: .
v_gene: TRBV5-8
j_gene: TRBJ2-1
len: 14
CDR3aa: ASSLRLAGGGNEQF

abundance: .
v_gene: TRBV5-1
j_gene: TRBJ1-2
len: 11
CDR3aa: ASSLNTGYGYT

abundance: .
v_gene: TRBV28
j_gene: TRBJ2-3
len: 14
CDR3aa: ASSPLTGEKVDTQY

abundance: .
v_gene: TRBV7-2
j_gene: TRBJ2-2
len: 13
CDR3aa: ASSSRLANTGELF

abundance: .
v_gene: TRBV5-1
j_gene: TRBJ2-1
len: 13
CDR3aa: ASSLTSGGLAEQF

abundance: .
v_gene: TRBV7-9
j_gene: TRBJ2-3
len: 13
CDR3aa: AGVPFRGLADTQY

abundance: .
v_gene: TRBV28
j_gene: TRBJ2-4
len: 10
CDR3aa: ASSLTKNIQY

abundance: .
v_gene: TRBV29-1
j_gene: TRBJ2-1
len: 10
CDR3aa: SVVNWANEQF

abundance: .
v_gene: TRBV2
j_gene: TRBJ2-7
len: 12
CDR3aa: ASSAQGLDYEQY

abundance: few
v_gene: TRBV10-3
j_gene: TRBJ2-1
len: 13
CDR3aa: AISEGTSGYNEQF

abundance: .
v_gene: TRBV28
j_gene: TRBJ2-1
len: 12
CDR3aa: ASSPHSSYNEQF

abundance: .
v_gene: TRBV6-5
j_gene: TRBJ1-1
len: 12
CDR3aa: ASRRGQGMAEAF